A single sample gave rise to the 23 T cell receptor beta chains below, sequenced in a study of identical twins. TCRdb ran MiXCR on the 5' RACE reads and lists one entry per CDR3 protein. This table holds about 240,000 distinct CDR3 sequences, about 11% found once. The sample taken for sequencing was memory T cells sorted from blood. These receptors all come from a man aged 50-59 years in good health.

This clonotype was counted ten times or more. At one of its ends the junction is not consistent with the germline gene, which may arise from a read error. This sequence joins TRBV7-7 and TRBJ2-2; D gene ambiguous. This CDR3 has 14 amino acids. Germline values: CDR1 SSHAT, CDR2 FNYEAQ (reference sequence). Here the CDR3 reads CASSLDLTGGELFF. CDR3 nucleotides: TGTGCTAGCAGCTTAGACCTAACGGGCGGGGAGCTGTTTTTT.

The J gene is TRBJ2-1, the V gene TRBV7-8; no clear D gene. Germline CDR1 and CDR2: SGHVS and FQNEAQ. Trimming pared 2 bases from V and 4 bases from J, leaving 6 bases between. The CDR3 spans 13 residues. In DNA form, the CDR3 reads TGTGCCAGCAGCTTATCTCAATACAATGAGCAGTTCTTC. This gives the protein CASSLSQYNEQFF. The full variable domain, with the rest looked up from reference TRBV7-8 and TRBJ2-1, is GAGVSQSPRYKVAKRGQDVALRCDPISGHVSLFWYQQALGQGPEFLTYFQNEAQLDKSGLPSDRFFAERPEGSVSTLKIQRTQQEDSAVYLCASSLSQYNEQFFGPGTRLTVL.

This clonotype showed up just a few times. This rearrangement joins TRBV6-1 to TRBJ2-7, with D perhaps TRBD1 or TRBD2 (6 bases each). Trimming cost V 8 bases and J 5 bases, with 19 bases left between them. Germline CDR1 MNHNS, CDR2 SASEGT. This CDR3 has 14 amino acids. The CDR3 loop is CASRFGGLTHEQYF. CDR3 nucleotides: TGTGCCAGCCGCTTTGGGGGGCTTACGCACGAGCAGTACTTC.

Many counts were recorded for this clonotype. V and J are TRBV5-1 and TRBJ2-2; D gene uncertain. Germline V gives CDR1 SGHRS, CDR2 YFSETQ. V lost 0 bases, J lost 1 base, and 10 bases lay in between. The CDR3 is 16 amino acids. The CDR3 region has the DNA TGCGCCAGCAGCTTGGCAGGACGGCTGAACACCGGGGAGCTGTTTTTT. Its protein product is CASSLAGRLNTGELFF.

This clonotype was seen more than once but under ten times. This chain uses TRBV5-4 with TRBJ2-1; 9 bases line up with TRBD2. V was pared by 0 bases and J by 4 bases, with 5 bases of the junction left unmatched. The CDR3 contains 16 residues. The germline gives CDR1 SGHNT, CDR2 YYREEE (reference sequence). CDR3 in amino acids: CASSLGAGGRYNEQFF. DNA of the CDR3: TGTGCCAGCAGCTTGGGTGCGGGGGGGAGATACAATGAGCAGTTCTTC.

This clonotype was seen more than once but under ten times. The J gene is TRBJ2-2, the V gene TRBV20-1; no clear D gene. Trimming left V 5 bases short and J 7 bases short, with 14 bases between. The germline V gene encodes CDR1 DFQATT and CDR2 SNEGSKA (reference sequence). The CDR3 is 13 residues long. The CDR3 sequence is CSAPDGGVGELFF. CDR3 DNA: TGCAGTGCTCCCGACGGTGGGGTCGGGGAGCTGTTTTTT.

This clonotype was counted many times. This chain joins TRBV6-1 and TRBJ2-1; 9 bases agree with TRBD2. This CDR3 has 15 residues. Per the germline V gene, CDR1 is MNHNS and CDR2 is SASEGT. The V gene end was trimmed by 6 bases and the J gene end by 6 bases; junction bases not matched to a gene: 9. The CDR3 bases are TGTGCCAGCAGCCACGGGACTAGCTTAGGCAATGAGCAGTTCTTC. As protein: CASSHGTSLGNEQFF.

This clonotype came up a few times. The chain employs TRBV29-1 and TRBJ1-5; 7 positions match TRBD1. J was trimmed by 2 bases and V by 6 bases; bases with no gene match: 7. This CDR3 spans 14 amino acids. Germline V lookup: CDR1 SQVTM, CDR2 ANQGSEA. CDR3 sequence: CSVTTGTGNQPQHF. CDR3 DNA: TGCAGCGTCACGACAGGGACGGGCAATCAGCCCCAGCATTTT.

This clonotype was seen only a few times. Here the CDR3 DNA reads TGCAGTGCTAGGAGGCCCCGCCTGGGGAGGGCCCAGTACTTC. This encodes CSARRPRLGRAQYF. The rearrangement joins TRBV20-1 to TRBJ2-5, with 7 bases matching TRBD2. Trimming removed 3 bases from V and 9 bases from J; junction bases left unmatched: 13. Germline loops: CDR1 DFQATT, CDR2 SNEGSKA (reference sequence). CDR3 length: 14 residues.

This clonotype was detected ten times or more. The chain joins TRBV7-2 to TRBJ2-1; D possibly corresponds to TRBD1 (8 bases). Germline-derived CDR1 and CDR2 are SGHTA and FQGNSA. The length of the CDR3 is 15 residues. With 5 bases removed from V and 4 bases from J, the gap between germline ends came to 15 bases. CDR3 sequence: CASSTGGGWYNEQFF. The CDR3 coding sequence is TGTGCCAGCAGCACAGGGGGGGGCTGGTACAATGAGCAGTTCTTC.

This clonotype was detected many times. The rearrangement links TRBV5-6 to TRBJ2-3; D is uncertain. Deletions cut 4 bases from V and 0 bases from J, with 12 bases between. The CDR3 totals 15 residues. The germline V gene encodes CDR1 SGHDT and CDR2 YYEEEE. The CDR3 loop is CASSRLAASTDTQYF. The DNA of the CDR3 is TGTGCCAGCAGCCGATTGGCAGCTAGCACAGATACGCAGTATTTT.

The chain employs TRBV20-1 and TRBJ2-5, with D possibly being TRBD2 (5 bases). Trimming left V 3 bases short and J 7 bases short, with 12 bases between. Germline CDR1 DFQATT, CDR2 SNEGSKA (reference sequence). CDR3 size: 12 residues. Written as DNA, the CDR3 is TGCAGTGCTAGCGGCGGGCCCCGGACCCAGTACTTC. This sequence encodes CSASGGPRTQYF.

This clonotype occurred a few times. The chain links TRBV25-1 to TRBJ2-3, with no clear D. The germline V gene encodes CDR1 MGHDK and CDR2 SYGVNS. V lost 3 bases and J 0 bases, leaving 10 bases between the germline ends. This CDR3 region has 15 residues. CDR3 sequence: CASSDRQRSTDTQYF. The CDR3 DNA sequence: TGTGCCAGCAGTGATCGGCAGAGAAGCACAGATACGCAGTATTTT.

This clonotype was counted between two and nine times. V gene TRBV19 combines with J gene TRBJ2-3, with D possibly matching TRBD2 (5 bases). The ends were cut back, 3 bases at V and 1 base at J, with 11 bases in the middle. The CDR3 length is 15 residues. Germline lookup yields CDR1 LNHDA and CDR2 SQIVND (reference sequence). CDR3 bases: TGTGCCAGTAGTATTAGGCGGGCCGGCACAGATACGCAGTATTTT. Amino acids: CASSIRRAGTDTQYF.

CDR3 in amino acids: CASSWGENEQFF. The CDR3 DNA sequence: TGTGCCAGCAGCTGGGGGGAAAATGAGCAGTTCTTC. The chain has TRBV5-4 and TRBJ2-1; tentatively, D is TRBD2 (6 bases). CDR1 is SGHNT, CDR2 YYREEE, per germline (reference sequence). The CDR3 contains 12 residues. V lost 3 bases and J lost 7, with 8 bases in between. Combining the CDR3 with reference TRBV5-4 and TRBJ2-1 gives the whole variable domain ETGVTQSPTHLIKTRGQQVTLRCSSQSGHNTVSWYQQALGQGPQFIFQYYREEENGRGNFPPRFSGLQFPNYSSELNVNALELDDSALYLCASSWGENEQFFGPGTRLTVL.

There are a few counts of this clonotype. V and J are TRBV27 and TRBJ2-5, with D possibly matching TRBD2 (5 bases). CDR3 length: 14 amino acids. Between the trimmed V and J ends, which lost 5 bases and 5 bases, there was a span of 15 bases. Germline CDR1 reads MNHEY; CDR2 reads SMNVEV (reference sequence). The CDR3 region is CASSPRDGGETQYF. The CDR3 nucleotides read TGTGCCAGCAGTCCTCGGGATGGCGGGGAGACCCAGTACTTC.

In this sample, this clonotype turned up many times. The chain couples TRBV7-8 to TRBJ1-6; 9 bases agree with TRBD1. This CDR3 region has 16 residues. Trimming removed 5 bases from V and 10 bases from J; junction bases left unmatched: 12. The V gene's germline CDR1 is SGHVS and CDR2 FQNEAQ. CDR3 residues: CASSGPWDRVGSPLHF. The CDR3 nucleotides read TGTGCCAGCAGCGGCCCCTGGGACAGGGTAGGATCACCCCTCCACTTT.

CDR3 sequence (DNA): TGCAGCGTTGAAGGACGGACAGGGGGCGCGTTCGAGACCCAGTACTTC. Translating gives CSVEGRTGGAFETQYF. This rearrangement joins TRBV29-1 to TRBJ2-5, with 11 bases fitting TRBD1. The CDR3 spans 16 residues. The germline V gene has CDR1 SQVTM and CDR2 ANQGSEA. With 1 base clipped from V and 5 bases from J, the junction kept 9 bases outside the gene matches.

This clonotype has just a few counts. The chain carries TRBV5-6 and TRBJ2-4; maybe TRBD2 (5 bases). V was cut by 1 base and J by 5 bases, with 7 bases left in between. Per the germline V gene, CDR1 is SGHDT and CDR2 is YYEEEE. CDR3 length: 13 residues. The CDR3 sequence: CASSLPGENIQYF. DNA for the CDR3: TGTGCCAGCAGCTTGCCCGGGGAAAACATTCAGTACTTC.

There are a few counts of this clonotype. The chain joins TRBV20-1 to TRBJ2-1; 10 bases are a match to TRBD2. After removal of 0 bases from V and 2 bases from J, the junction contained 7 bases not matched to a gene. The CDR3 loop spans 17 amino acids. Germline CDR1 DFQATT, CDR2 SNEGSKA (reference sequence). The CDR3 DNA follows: TGCAGTGCTAGAGACCTAGCGGGGGTGAGCACCTACAATGAGCAGTTCTTC. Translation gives CSARDLAGVSTYNEQFF.

This chain's CDR3 is CSATPPQGGTQYF. The CDR3 DNA reads TGCAGTGCGACACCTCCCCAGGGGGGTACGCAGTATTTT. The chain links TRBV20-1 to TRBJ2-3, with TRBD1 as a possible D gene (7 bases). The CDR3 has 13 amino acids. The germline gives CDR1 DFQATT, CDR2 SNEGSKA (reference sequence). V was cut by 6 bases and J by 8 bases, with 18 bases left in between.

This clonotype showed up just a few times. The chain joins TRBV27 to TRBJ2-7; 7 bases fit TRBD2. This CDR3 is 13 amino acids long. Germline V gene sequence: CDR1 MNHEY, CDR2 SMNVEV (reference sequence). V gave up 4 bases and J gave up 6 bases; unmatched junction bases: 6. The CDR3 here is CASSWGRGSEQYF. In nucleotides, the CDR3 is TGTGCCAGCAGTTGGGGGAGGGGTAGCGAGCAGTACTTC.

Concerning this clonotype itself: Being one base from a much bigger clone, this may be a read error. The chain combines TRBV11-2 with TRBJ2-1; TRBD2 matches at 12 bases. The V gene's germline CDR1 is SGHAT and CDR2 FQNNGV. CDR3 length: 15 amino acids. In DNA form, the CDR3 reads TGTGCCAGAAGCTCACTAGCGGGAGGAATCAATGAGCAGTTCTTC. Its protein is CARSSLAGGINEQFF. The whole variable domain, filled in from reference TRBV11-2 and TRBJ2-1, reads EAGVAQSPRYKIIEKRQSVAFWCNPISGHATLYWYQQILGQGPKLLIQFQNNGVVDDSQLPKDRFSAERLKGVDSTLKIQPAKLEDSAVYLCARSSLAGGINEQFFGPGTRLTVL.